This T cell receptor (beta chain) was sequenced in a study of CD8 T cells in Susac syndrome. The CDR3 runs to 12 residues. CDR1 and CDR2 from the germline V gene are MDHEN and SYDVKM. V was shortened by 5 bases and J by 13 bases, with 17 bases between the two germline ends. Concerning this clonotype itself: Its specificity is unknown.

The study's findings and limits: An acknowledgment was made by the study that its TCR sequencing and HLA analysis involved relatively few individuals.

The authors reverse transcribed roughly 0.5 to 1 ug RNA with random hexamers. One entry per CDR3 protein results from TCRdb running MiXCR on the immunoSEQ multiplex PCR reads. This sample has fewer than 150,000 distinct CDR3 sequences, with about 90% found just once. This receptor was identified in a human donor with multiple sclerosis. Specimen: CD8+ T cells from PBMCs. V usage is TRBV28 and J usage is TRBJ1-1; the D is unclear. In DNA, the CDR3 is TGTGCCAGCAGTCTGACGGGAGGGTCAGATTTCTTT. It translates to CASSLTGGSDFF.